These 3 T cell receptor beta chains were all obtained from the same sample, sequenced in a study of blood T cell repertoires in COVID-19. Generated by immunoSEQ multiplex PCR, the TCRdb table keeps only in-frame clones and is missing some. The data contain about 310,000 clones, more than 75% of them singletons. Sequencing was performed on peripheral blood. The receptors come from a man aged 50 or older with active or convalescent COVID-19.

This chain joins TRBV7-2 and TRBJ2-5; TRBD2 agrees at 8 bases. The CDR3 runs 15 residues. Germline V gene data show CDR1 as SGHTA and CDR2 as FQGNSA. J lost 0 bases, V lost 2 bases, and 2 bases had no gene match. The CDR3 coding sequence is TGTGCCAGCAGCTTAACTAGCGGCTACCAAGAGACCCAGTACTTC. Protein sequence: CASSLTSGYQETQYF.

As regards this clone: At one of its ends the junction is not consistent with the germline gene, which may arise from a read error. The chain couples TRBV28 to TRBJ2-3, with D perhaps matching TRBD1 (5 bases). This CDR3 contains 17 residues. CDR1 is MDHEN, CDR2 SYDVKM, per germline. CDR3 in DNA: TGTGCCAGCAGTATTCTCACCTACAGGAGTCTCACAGTTACGCAGTATTTT. Translation gives CASSILTYRSLTVTQYF. The full variable domain, in which reference TRBV28 and TRBJ2-3 provide the parts outside the CDR3, is DVKVTQSSRYLVKRTGEKVFLECVQDMDHENMFWYRQDPGLGLRLIYFSYDVKMKEKGDIPEGYSVSREKKERFSLILESASTNQTSMYLCASSILTYRSLTVTQYFGPGTRLTVL.

In DNA, the CDR3 is TGTGCCAGCAGCCAAGATTACTGGTATGGCTACACCTTC. Its protein product is CASSQDYWYGYTF. The chain combines TRBV3-1 (or the pseudogene TRBV3-2) with TRBJ1-2; no definite D call. V shed 0 bases and J shed 5 bases, with 7 bases lying between them. In germline, CDR1 is LGHDT, CDR2 YNNKEL (reference sequence). CDR3 length: 13 residues.